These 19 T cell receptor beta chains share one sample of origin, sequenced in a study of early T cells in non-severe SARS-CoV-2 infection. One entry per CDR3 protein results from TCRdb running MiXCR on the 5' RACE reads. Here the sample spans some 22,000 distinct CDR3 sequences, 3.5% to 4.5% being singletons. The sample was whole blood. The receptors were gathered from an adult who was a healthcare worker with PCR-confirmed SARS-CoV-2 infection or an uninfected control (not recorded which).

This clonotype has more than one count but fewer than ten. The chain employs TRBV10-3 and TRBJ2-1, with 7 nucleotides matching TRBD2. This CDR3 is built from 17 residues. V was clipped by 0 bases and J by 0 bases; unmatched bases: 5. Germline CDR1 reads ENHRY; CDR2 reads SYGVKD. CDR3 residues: CAISESPAGDSYNEQFF. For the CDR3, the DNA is TGTGCCATCAGTGAGTCGCCGGCGGGGGACTCCTACAATGAGCAGTTCTTC.

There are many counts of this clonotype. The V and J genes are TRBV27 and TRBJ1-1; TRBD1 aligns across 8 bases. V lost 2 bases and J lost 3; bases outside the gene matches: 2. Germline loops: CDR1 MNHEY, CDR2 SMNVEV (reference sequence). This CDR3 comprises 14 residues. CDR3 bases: TGTGCCAGCAGTTTAACAGGGGGAGACACTGAAGCTTTCTTT. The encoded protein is CASSLTGGDTEAFF.

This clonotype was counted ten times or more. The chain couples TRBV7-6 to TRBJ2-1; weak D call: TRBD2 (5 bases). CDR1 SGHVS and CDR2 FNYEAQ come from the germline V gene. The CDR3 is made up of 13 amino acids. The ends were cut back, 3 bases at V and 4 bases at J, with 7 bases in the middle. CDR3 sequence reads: CASSFGGYNEQFF. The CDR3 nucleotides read TGTGCCAGCAGCTTTGGAGGATACAATGAGCAGTTCTTC.

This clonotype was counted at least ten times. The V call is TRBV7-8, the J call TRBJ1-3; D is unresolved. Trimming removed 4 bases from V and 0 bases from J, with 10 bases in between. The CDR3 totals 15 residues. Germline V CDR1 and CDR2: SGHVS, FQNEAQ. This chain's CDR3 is CASSSEWGSGNTIYF. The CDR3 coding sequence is TGTGCCAGCAGCTCCGAGTGGGGCTCTGGAAACACCATATATTTT. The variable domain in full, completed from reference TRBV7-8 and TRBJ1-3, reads GAGVSQSPRYKVAKRGQDVALRCDPISGHVSLFWYQQALGQGPEFLTYFQNEAQLDKSGLPSDRFFAERPEGSVSTLKIQRTQQEDSAVYLCASSSEWGSGNTIYFGEGSWLTVV.

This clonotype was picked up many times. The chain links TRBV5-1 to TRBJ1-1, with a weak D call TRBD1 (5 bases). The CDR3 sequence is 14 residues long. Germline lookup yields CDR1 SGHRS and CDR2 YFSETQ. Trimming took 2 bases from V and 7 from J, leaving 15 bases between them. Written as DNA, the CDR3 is TGCGCCAGCAGCTTCTCGGGGAGCCAGGGTGAAGCTTTCTTT. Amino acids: CASSFSGSQGEAFF.

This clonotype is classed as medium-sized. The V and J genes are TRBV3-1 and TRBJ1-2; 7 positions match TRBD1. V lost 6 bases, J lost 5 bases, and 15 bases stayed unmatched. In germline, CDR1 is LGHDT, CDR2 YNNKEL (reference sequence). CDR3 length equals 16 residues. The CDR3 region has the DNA TGTGCCAGCAGTCGTCTGGACAGGAGTTTTTCGTATGGCTACACCTTC. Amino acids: CASSRLDRSFSYGYTF.

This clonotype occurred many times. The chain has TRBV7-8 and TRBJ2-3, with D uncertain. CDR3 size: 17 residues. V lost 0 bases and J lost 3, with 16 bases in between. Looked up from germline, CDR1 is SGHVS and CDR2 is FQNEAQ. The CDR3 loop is CASSLADNLPLTDTQYF. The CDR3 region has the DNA TGTGCCAGCAGCTTAGCAGACAACCTGCCCCTAACAGATACGCAGTATTTT.

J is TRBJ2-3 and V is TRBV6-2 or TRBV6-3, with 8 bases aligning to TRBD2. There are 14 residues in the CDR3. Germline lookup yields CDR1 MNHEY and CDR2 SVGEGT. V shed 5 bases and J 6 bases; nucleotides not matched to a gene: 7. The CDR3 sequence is CASSPPGGADTQYF. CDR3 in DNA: TGTGCCAGCAGTCCCCCGGGAGGGGCGGATACGCAGTATTTT.

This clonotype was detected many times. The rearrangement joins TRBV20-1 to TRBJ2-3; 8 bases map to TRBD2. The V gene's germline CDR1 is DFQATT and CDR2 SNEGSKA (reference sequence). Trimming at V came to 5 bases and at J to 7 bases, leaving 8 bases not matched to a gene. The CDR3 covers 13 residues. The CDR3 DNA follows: TGCAGTGCTCAAACCGGGGGGGTATATACGCAGTATTTT. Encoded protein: CSAQTGGVYTQYF.

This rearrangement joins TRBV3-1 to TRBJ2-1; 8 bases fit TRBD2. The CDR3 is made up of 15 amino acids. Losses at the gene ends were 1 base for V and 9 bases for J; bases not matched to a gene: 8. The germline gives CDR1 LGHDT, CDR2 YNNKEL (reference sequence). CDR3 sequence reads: CASSQGRTSSSEQFF. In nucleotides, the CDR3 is TGTGCCAGCAGCCAAGGGAGGACTAGCAGTAGTGAGCAGTTCTTC.

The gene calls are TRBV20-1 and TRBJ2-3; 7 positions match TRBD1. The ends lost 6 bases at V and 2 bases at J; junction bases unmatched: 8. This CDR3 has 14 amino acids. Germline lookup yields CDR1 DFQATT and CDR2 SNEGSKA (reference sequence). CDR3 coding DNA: TGCAGTGCGACGAGGGACAGCTTCACAGATACGCAGTATTTT. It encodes CSATRDSFTDTQYF.

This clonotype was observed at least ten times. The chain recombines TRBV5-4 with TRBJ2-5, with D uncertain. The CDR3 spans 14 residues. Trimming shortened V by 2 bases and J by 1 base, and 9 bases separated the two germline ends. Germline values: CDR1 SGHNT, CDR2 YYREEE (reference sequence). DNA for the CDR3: TGTGCCAGCAGCTTCTCCAGTACCCAAGAGACCCAGTACTTC. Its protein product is CASSFSSTQETQYF.

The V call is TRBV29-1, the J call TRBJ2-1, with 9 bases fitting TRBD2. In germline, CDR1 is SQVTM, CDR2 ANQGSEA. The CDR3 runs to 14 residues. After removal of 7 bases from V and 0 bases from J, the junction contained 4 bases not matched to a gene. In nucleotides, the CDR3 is TGCAGCGGGCTAGCGGGGAGCTCCTACAATGAGCAGTTCTTC. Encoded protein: CSGLAGSSYNEQFF.

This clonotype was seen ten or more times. CDR3 sequence: CASSLRVDRVETDTQYF. The CDR3 nucleotides are TGTGCCAGCAGCTTAAGGGTAGACAGGGTAGAGACAGATACGCAGTATTTT. This chain links TRBV13 with TRBJ2-3; 7 bases match TRBD1. Germline CDR1 reads PRHDT; CDR2 reads FYEKMQ (reference sequence). V gave up 2 bases and J gave up 3 bases; unmatched junction bases: 11. The CDR3 contains 17 residues.

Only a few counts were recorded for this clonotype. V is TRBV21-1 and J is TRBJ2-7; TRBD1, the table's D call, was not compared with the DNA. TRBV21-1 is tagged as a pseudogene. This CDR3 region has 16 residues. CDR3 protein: CASSSRTKTREYEQYF. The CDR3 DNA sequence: TGTGCCAGCAGCTCCCGGACGAAAACAAGGGAGTACGAGCAGTACTTC.

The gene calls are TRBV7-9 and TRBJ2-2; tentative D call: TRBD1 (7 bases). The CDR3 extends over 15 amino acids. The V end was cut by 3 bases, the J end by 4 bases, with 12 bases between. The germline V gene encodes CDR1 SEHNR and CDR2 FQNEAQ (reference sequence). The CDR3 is CASSLNRGGTGELFF. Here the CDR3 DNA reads TGTGCCAGCAGCTTGAACAGGGGAGGCACCGGGGAGCTGTTTTTT.

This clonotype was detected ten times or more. The CDR3 protein is CASSLWLKGTEAFF. The CDR3 nucleotides read TGTGCCAGCAGCTTGTGGTTGAAGGGAACTGAAGCTTTCTTT. The V call is TRBV5-6, the J call TRBJ1-1, with unresolved D. Germline loops: CDR1 SGHDT, CDR2 YYEEEE. The CDR3 extends over 14 amino acids. Between the trimmed V and J ends, which lost 1 base and 5 bases, there was a span of 12 bases.

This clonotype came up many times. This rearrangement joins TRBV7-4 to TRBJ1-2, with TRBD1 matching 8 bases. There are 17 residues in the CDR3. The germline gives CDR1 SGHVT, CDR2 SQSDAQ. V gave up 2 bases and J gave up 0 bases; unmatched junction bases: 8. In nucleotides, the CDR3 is TGTGCCAGCAGCTTATACTGGGACAGGCCGGCTAACTATGGCTACACCTTC. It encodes CASSLYWDRPANYGYTF.

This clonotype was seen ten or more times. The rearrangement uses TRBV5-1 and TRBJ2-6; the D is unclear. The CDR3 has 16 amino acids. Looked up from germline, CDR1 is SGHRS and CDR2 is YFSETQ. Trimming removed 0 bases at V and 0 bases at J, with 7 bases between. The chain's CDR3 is CASSLVATSGANVLTF. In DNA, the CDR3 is TGCGCCAGCAGCTTGGTCGCGACCTCTGGGGCCAACGTCCTGACTTTC.